A selection of T cell receptor beta chains follows, all from one sample in a study of T cells in Graves' hyperthyroidism and ophthalmopathy. MiXCR was run by TCRdb on the multiplex PCR reads, yielding one entry per CDR3 protein. The sample holds more than 500,000 distinct CDR3 sequences, about 14% seen once. The sequenced material came from blood. The origin of the receptors is a middle-aged woman with Graves' ophthalmopathy. Both conserved end residues are part of each CDR3. The order of the fields is clone size, D gene, J gene, V gene, CDR3 protein, CDR3 DNA. A D gene is named only where the DNA matches it firmly. Clone size is stated in some rows and not others, as once, few, many or a class when expanded.

>many|TRBD2|TRBJ2-7|TRBV10-1
CASSEYTLAGGRNEQYF
TGCGCCAGCAGTGAGTACACACTAGCGGGAGGCCGCAACGAGCAGTACTTC
>many|TRBD1|TRBJ1-3|TRBV28
CASSMGQGFSGNTIYF
TGTGCCAGCAGCATGGGACAGGGCTTCTCTGGAAACACCATATATTTT
>many|-|TRBJ2-7|TRBV28
CASSLPYEGEQYF
TGTGCCAGCAGTTTACCCTATGAGGGCGAGCAGTACTTC
>once|-|TRBJ1-6|TRBV7-2
CASSLAGDYSPLHF
TGTGCCAGCAGCTTAGCAGGGGACTACTCACCCCTCCACTTT
>many|-|TRBJ2-5|TRBV20-1
CSARSRREVVQETQYF
TGCAGTGCTAGGTCCAGGAGGGAGGTCGTCCAAGAGACCCAGTACTTC
>many|TRBD1|TRBJ1-2|TRBV7-8
CASSIATGTLQGYTF
TGTGCCAGCAGCATCGCGACAGGGACGTTACAGGGCTACACCTTC
>few|TRBD2|TRBJ2-7|TRBV20-1
CSARVGAGTSGIFYEQYF
TGCAGTGCTAGAGTTGGTGCGGGAACTAGCGGGATTTTCTACGAGCAGTACTTC
>-|-|TRBJ2-5|TRBV19
CASSITLTPEETQSF
TGTGCCAGTAGTATAACCCTGACACCAGAAGAGACCCAGTCCTTC
>many|-|TRBJ1-1|TRBV20-1
CASRWVTEAFF
TGTGCCTCTCGTTGGGTCACTGAAGCTTTCTTT
>many|TRBD1|TRBJ1-2|TRBV29-1
CSVGDRDNGYTF
TGCAGCGTCGGGGACAGGGACAATGGCTACACCTTC
>-|-|TRBJ1-1|TRBV19
CASTRGGGTMNTEAFF
TGTGCCAGTACACGGGGCGGGGGGACAATGAACACTGAAGCTTTCTTT
>few|-|TRBJ2-5|TRBV30
CAWSLQGGETQYF
TGTGCCTGGAGTCTGCAGGGGGGGGAGACCCAGTACTTC
>many|TRBD1|TRBJ1-2|TRBV4-1
CASSTPQGGYGYTF
TGCGCCAGCAGCACGCCACAGGGGGGCTATGGCTACACCTTC
>many|TRBD1|TRBJ2-5|TRBV7-9
CASSLGDSPETQYF
TGTGCCAGCAGCTTGGGGGACAGCCCAGAGACCCAGTACTTC
>many|-|TRBJ1-2|TRBV7-2
CASSPGRGGYYGYTF
TGTGCCAGCAGCCCGGGGCGGGGGGGATACTATGGCTACACCTTC